One and the same sample provided the 20 T cell receptor beta chains below, sequenced in a study of spatial heterogeneity in lung cancer (dated 2019 in TCRdb). What this sample's time point label stands for: sample taken at primary tumor resection. TCR sequencing used whole RNA extracted from tumor and nontumor lung tissue, or from cryopreserved PBMC samples, without cell sorting. Receptor amplification or capture employed 5' RACE. TCRdb lists the instrument as NextSeq 500. TCRdb applied fastp at Q25 and MiXCR to the public reads, then kept only in-frame beta chains. All rows with the same CDR3 protein become a single entry with the most common DNA and genes. The sample yields roughly 40,000 distinct CDR3 sequences; roughly 7% were counted once. The ten most abundant clones make up about two fifths of the sample. The source material was PBMCs, sampled at surgery. Receptors were obtained from a female donor with early-stage non-small cell lung cancer.

CDR3 sequence: CASSIGTRGTSYNEQFF. DNA for the CDR3: TGTGCCAGTAGTATAGGAACTAGGGGAACCTCCTACAATGAGCAGTTCTTC. V gene TRBV19 combines with J gene TRBJ2-1; D possibly matches TRBD1 or TRBD2 (5 bases each). The CDR3 totals 17 residues. The V and J ends lost 1 base and 0 bases respectively, with 13 bases between them. The germline V gene encodes CDR1 LNHDA and CDR2 SQIVND (reference sequence).

This clonotype was seen ten or more times. The rearrangement links TRBV12-3 or TRBV12-4 to TRBJ1-2; no clear D gene. The germline V and J ends were trimmed by 2 bases and 0 bases, with 1 base remaining between them. The length of the CDR3 is 12 residues. Here the CDR3 reads CASSLPNYGYTF. The CDR3 bases are TGTGCCAGCAGTTTACCTAACTATGGCTACACCTTC.

This clonotype appeared many times. The chain employs TRBV4-1 and TRBJ2-3; TRBD2 aligns across 13 bases. The CDR3 loop spans 19 amino acids. The germline V gene has CDR1 MGHRA and CDR2 YSYEKL. V lost 6 bases to trimming and J lost 1 base; unmatched junction nucleotides: 13. CDR3 amino acids: CASRTGKLAGGHGTDTQYF. CDR3 DNA: TGCGCCAGCAGAACGGGGAAACTAGCGGGGGGGCATGGCACAGATACGCAGTATTTT.

V gene TRBV11-2 combines with J gene TRBJ2-3; unclear D gene. CDR1 is SGHAT, CDR2 FQNNGV, per germline. The CDR3 runs 13 residues. Between the trimmed V and J ends, which lost 5 bases and 2 bases, there was a span of 8 bases. The CDR3 sequence: CASSTGTTDTQYF. The CDR3 DNA reads TGTGCCAGCAGCACCGGAACCACAGATACGCAGTATTTT.

The chain joins TRBV4-1 to TRBJ2-5; D gene unclear. Germline V CDR1 and CDR2: MGHRA, YSYEKL. This CDR3 is built from 15 residues. The germline V and J ends were trimmed by 4 bases and 2 bases, with 14 bases remaining between them. CDR3: CASSPVMDRQETQYF. Here the CDR3 DNA reads TGCGCCAGCAGCCCGGTTATGGACCGACAAGAGACCCAGTACTTC.

This clonotype was seen many times. This chain joins TRBV20-1 and TRBJ1-6, with a weak D call TRBD1 (5 bases). Germline CDR1 and CDR2: DFQATT and SNEGSKA (reference sequence). V was cut by 3 bases and J by 7 bases, with 13 bases left in between. This CDR3 spans 14 amino acids. Here the CDR3 reads CSASLQGANSPLHF. The CDR3 region has the DNA TGCAGTGCTAGTCTCCAGGGCGCGAATTCACCCCTCCACTTT.

This clonotype was seen more than once but under ten times. CDR3 region: CSAISPPTGRETQYF. The CDR3 bases are TGCAGTGCTATATCTCCCCCCACGGGGAGAGAGACCCAGTACTTC. This chain uses TRBV20-1 with TRBJ2-5; possible D gene TRBD2, 5 bases. Trimming removed 4 bases at V and 4 bases at J, with 19 bases between. The CDR3 is 15 amino acids. Per germline, CDR1 DFQATT and CDR2 SNEGSKA (reference sequence).

This clonotype was counted only a few times. The V call is TRBV20-1, the J call TRBJ2-3; D uncertain. V gave up 5 bases and J gave up 2 bases, with 11 bases separating them. The CDR3 covers 13 residues. In germline, CDR1 is DFQATT, CDR2 SNEGSKA (reference sequence). In DNA form, the CDR3 reads TGCAGTGCTCCCTTACAGACCACAGATACGCAGTATTTT. This encodes CSAPLQTTDTQYF.

This clonotype showed up many times. The chain uses TRBV5-1 and TRBJ2-5; no clear D. Germline V gene sequence: CDR1 SGHRS, CDR2 YFSETQ. CDR3 size: 13 residues. Trimming removed 1 base at V and 3 bases at J, with 7 bases between. The chain's CDR3 is CASSLPVEETQYF. CDR3 nucleotides: TGCGCCAGCAGCTTGCCAGTAGAAGAGACCCAGTACTTC.

This clonotype was seen many times. The chain employs TRBV12-3 or TRBV12-4 and TRBJ1-2; no firm D call. The CDR3 totals 10 residues. The V end lost 2 bases, the J end lost 8 bases, and 3 bases lay between the germline ends. DNA of the CDR3: TGTGCCAGCAGTTTATTCGGCTACACCTTC. The encoded protein is CASSLFGYTF.

This clonotype was counted only a few times. CDR3 loop: CASSQALGLGTDTQYF. The CDR3 coding sequence is TGTGCCAGCAGCCAAGCCTTGGGCTTAGGGACAGATACGCAGTATTTT. The V call is TRBV3-1, the J call TRBJ2-3; no definite D call. V shed 1 base and J shed 3 bases, with 14 bases lying between them. The CDR3 runs 16 residues. CDR1 and CDR2 from the germline V gene are LGHDT and YNNKEL (reference sequence).

This clonotype was observed at least ten times. The chain has TRBV6-1 and TRBJ2-3; perhaps D is TRBD1 or TRBD2 (5 bases each). The germline V and J ends were trimmed by 5 bases and 4 bases, with 16 bases remaining between them. There are 15 residues in the CDR3. The germline gives CDR1 MNHNS, CDR2 SASEGT. The CDR3 sequence: CASSPFRDGADTQYF. Here the CDR3 DNA reads TGTGCCAGCAGTCCATTTCGGGACGGAGCAGATACGCAGTATTTT.

Only a few counts were recorded for this clonotype. This sequence joins TRBV19 and TRBJ2-6; D gene ambiguous. The CDR3 has 16 residues. The germline V gene encodes CDR1 LNHDA and CDR2 SQIVND (reference sequence). Trimming cost V 3 bases and J 0 bases, with 9 bases left between them. The CDR3 coding sequence is TGTGCCAGTAGTATTTTTAGTGGCTCTGGGGCCAACGTCCTGACTTTC. Its translation is CASSIFSGSGANVLTF.

The V call is TRBV10-2, the J call TRBJ1-5; no reliable D call. Germline CDR1 WSHSY, CDR2 SAAADI. The CDR3 consists of 13 residues. Trimming removed 2 bases from V and 6 bases from J, with 8 bases in between. CDR3 DNA: TGCGCCAGCAGTGAGATTATGGGTCAGCCCCAGCATTTT. Protein: CASSEIMGQPQHF.

This clonotype has ten or more counts. The rearrangement links TRBV2 to TRBJ2-7; 7 bases match TRBD2. Germline CDR1 SNHLY, CDR2 FYNNEI. After removal of 5 bases from V and 5 bases from J, the junction contained 12 bases not matched to a gene. This CDR3 spans 15 amino acids. CDR3 residues: CASSPLGGKDDEQYF. The CDR3 DNA reads as TGTGCCAGCAGTCCCTTGGGAGGGAAGGACGACGAGCAGTACTTC. Full variable domain (remainder filled in from reference TRBV2 and TRBJ2-7): EPEVTQTPSHQVTQMGQEVILRCVPISNHLYFYWYRQILGQKVEFLVSFYNNEISEKSEIFDDQFSVERPDGSNFTLKIRSTKLEDSAMYFCASSPLGGKDDEQYFGPGTRLTVT.

This clonotype was seen a handful of times. The gene calls are TRBV6-5 and TRBJ2-3; D may be TRBD1 (5 bases). This CDR3 comprises 13 residues. Germline values: CDR1 MNHEY, CDR2 SVGAGI. V lost 6 bases to trimming and J lost 7 bases, with 14 bases between them. CDR3 nucleotides: TGTGCCAGCAGAAACAGGTCCCCGCATACGCAGTATTTT. Amino acids: CASRNRSPHTQYF.

This clonotype was seen more than once but under ten times. CDR3 residues: CASSAGGGVTYEQYF. DNA of the CDR3: TGTGCCAGCAGCGCCGGAGGTGGCGTAACCTACGAGCAGTACTTC. The chain has TRBV28 and TRBJ2-7, with D possibly matching TRBD2 (5 bases). This CDR3 has 15 residues. The germline V gene has CDR1 MDHEN and CDR2 SYDVKM. The V end was cut by 6 bases, the J end by 2 bases, with 17 bases between. Drawing the rest from reference TRBV28 and TRBJ2-7, the complete variable domain is DVKVTQSSRYLVKRTGEKVFLECVQDMDHENMFWYRQDPGLGLRLIYFSYDVKMKEKGDIPEGYSVSREKKERFSLILESASTNQTSMYLCASSAGGGVTYEQYFGPGTRLTVT.

This clonotype was counted ten times or more. This sequence joins TRBV11-2 and TRBJ2-5; TRBD1 is a possible D gene (7 bases). Trimming pared 1 base from V and 5 bases from J, leaving 11 bases between. The CDR3 runs to 14 residues. Germline assignment: CDR1 SGHAT and CDR2 FQNNGV. The chain's CDR3 is CASSLGPGGETQYF. CDR3 nucleotide sequence: TGTGCCAGCAGCTTAGGTCCAGGGGGGGAGACCCAGTACTTC.

The V call is TRBV6-5, the J call TRBJ2-2, with D possibly called TRBD1 or TRBD2 (5 bases each). Trimming left V 5 bases short and J 1 base short, with 14 bases between. CDR3 length: 16 amino acids. The germline V gene encodes CDR1 MNHEY and CDR2 SVGAGI. Here the CDR3 DNA reads TGTGCCAGCAGTCTCGGTTTGGGGGTGAACACCGGGGAGCTGTTTTTT. It specifies CASSLGLGVNTGELFF.

This clonotype was picked up many times. The J gene is TRBJ2-3, the V gene TRBV7-3, with 9 nucleotides matching TRBD2. The V gene's germline CDR1 is SGHTA and CDR2 FQGTGA. The CDR3 has 15 amino acids. Trimming at V came to 6 bases and at J to 0 bases, leaving 4 bases not matched to a gene. CDR3 DNA sequence: TGTGCCAGCAGTCTAGCGGGGTCTAGCACAGATACGCAGTATTTT. Amino acid sequence: CASSLAGSSTDTQYF.